The 13 T cell receptor beta chains below come from one sample, sequenced in a study of blood T cell repertoires in COVID-19. Using immunoSEQ multiplex PCR, the repertoire was profiled, and TCRdb retains in-frame clones only, with some absent. The sample includes 220,000 or so clones, approximately 83% of them seen just once. Sequenced: PBMCs or T cells enriched from blood (not recorded which). The source of these receptors is a woman in her sixties or seventies who had recovered from COVID-19.

The chain carries TRBV29-1 and TRBJ2-5; D is undetermined. CDR3 length: 11 residues. Germline CDR1 and CDR2: SQVTM and ANQGSEA. V was trimmed by 0 bases and J by 10 bases, leaving 9 bases between them. The CDR3 sequence is CSVEDRSIQYF. CDR3 sequence (DNA): TGCAGCGTTGAAGATCGGAGCATCCAGTACTTC.

V gene TRBV5-1 combines with J gene TRBJ1-4; 8 positions agree with TRBD1. The J segment lost 0 bases and the V segment lost 1 base, leaving 2 bases of the junction unmatched. CDR1 is SGHRS and CDR2 is YFSETQ in the germline V gene. The CDR3 contains 16 residues. CDR3 DNA: TGCGCCAGCAGCTTGCAGGGGGCCTCAACTAATGAAAAACTGTTTTTT. This encodes CASSLQGASTNEKLFF.

The genes are TRBV3-1 (or the pseudogene TRBV3-2) and TRBJ1-2; D unclear. CDR3 length equals 16 residues. CDR1 is LGHDT, CDR2 YNNKEL, per germline (reference sequence). Trimming took 1 base from V and 4 from J, leaving 16 bases between them. CDR3 amino acids: CASSQGRSGGIYGYTF. The CDR3 nucleotides read TGTGCCAGCAGCCAAGGTCGATCGGGAGGGATCTATGGCTACACCTTC.

The CDR3 loop reads CASRESWGGSQPQHF. The CDR3 DNA is TGTGCCAGCAGAGAATCGTGGGGGGGAAGTCAGCCCCAGCATTTT. V and J are TRBV6-4 and TRBJ1-5, with D possibly matching TRBD1 (5 bases). The germline V gene has CDR1 MRHNA and CDR2 SNTAGT. This CDR3 is 15 amino acids long. With 6 bases removed from V and 6 bases from J, the gap between germline ends came to 18 bases.

This chain connects TRBV7-9 to TRBJ1-6; no clear D gene. The V gene's germline CDR1 is SEHNR and CDR2 FQNEAQ (reference sequence). This CDR3 comprises 14 residues. Trimming removed 5 bases at V and 6 bases at J, with 11 bases between. The CDR3: CASSPFHSNSPLHF. The CDR3 DNA reads as TGTGCCAGCAGCCCATTTCATTCTAATTCACCCCTCCACTTT.

The chain has TRBV4-1 and TRBJ1-4, with TRBD1 matching 8 bases. The CDR3 is 17 amino acids. CDR1 and CDR2 from the germline V gene are MGHRA and YSYEKL. V lost 1 base to trimming and J lost 1 base; unmatched junction nucleotides: 5. CDR3 sequence: CASSQGTGFGTNEKLFF. The CDR3 DNA is TGCGCCAGCAGCCAAGGGACAGGGTTTGGAACTAATGAAAAACTGTTTTTT.

The V gene is TRBV19, the J gene TRBJ2-3; tentative D call: TRBD2 (6 bases). V lost 6 bases and J 1 base, leaving 14 bases between the germline ends. The germline CDR1 and CDR2 sequences are LNHDA and SQIVND (reference sequence). The CDR3 is 15 amino acids. The CDR3 nucleotides are TGTGCCAGTAGCCGGGGCGGGGCCCGCACAGATACGCAGTATTTT. Amino acids: CASSRGGARTDTQYF.

This clone has a handful of counts. The V call is TRBV11-3, the J call TRBJ1-1, with D possibly matching TRBD1 (5 bases). Deletions cut 3 bases from V and 1 base from J, with 6 bases between. Looked up from germline, CDR1 is SGHNT and CDR2 is YENEEA. This CDR3 contains 13 residues. The CDR3 DNA is TGTGCCAGCAGCTTCGGGGGGAACACTGAAGCTTTCTTT. Translated, it gives CASSFGGNTEAFF.

The chain joins TRBV7-8 to TRBJ2-7; D is uncertain. This CDR3 has 11 residues. The V gene's germline CDR1 is SGHVS and CDR2 FQNEAQ. Trimming cost V 8 bases and J 0 bases, with 5 bases left between them. Here the CDR3 reads CASGSSYEQYF. CDR3 in DNA: TGTGCCAGCGGTAGCTCCTACGAGCAGTACTTC.

This clone was counted a few times. The chain recombines TRBV20-1 with TRBJ1-6, with D unclear. From germline, CDR1 is DFQATT and CDR2 SNEGSKA (reference sequence). CDR3 length: 10 amino acids. The germline V and J ends were trimmed by 3 bases and 11 bases, with 5 bases remaining between them. The CDR3 protein is CSAREPPLHF. The CDR3 DNA follows: TGCAGTGCTAGGGAGCCACCCCTCCACTTT.

The chain uses TRBV7-9 and TRBJ2-3, with 10 positions matching TRBD2. CDR1 and CDR2 (germline): SEHNR, FQNEAQ (reference sequence). The CDR3 extends over 16 amino acids. Germline trimming cut 5 bases from V and 2 bases from J; bases unmatched to any gene: 7. As DNA, the CDR3 is TGTGCCAGCAGCCACGGACTAGCGGATCCCACAGATACGCAGTATTTT. It encodes CASSHGLADPTDTQYF.

V and J are TRBV4-1 and TRBJ1-4; TRBD1 agrees at 10 bases. The trim removed 3 bases at V and 4 bases at J, leaving 5 bases unmatched. The CDR3 length is 16 residues. CDR1 MGHRA and CDR2 YSYEKL come from the germline V gene. CDR3: CASSQGTGALNEKLFF. For the CDR3, the DNA is TGCGCCAGCAGCCAGGGGACAGGGGCACTTAATGAAAAACTGTTTTTT.

V and J are TRBV29-1 and TRBJ2-1, with 13 bases aligning to TRBD2. The germline CDR1 and CDR2 sequences are SQVTM and ANQGSEA. The CDR3 sequence is 21 residues long. Trimming at V came to 1 base and at J to 5 bases, leaving 20 bases not matched to a gene. As DNA, the CDR3 is TGCAGCGTTGAAGGGATGCTCTGGGGACGGACTAGCGGGAGTGGGCACAATGAGCAGTTCTTC. Its protein product is CSVEGMLWGRTSGSGHNEQFF.